This TCR beta chain was documented in a study of T cells in Graves' hyperthyroidism and ophthalmopathy. Study-wide background: Specimen type is peripheral blood, collected at initial diagnosis prior to any treatment. Study-wide points: Blood also carried most thyroid clonotypes expanded above 0.001.

This clonotype was observed many times. What it binds is not known. It was RNA transcripts that yielded the amplified TCR beta CDR3 regions. The study used the HTBI primer set for a first-round RT-PCR of the TCR CDR3. TCRdb independently ran MiXCR on the multiplex PCR reads; one entry per CDR3 protein. The data contain approximately 610,000 distinct CDR3 sequences, approximately 14% of them seen just once; the ten biggest clones take up roughly 4.3%. The diagnoses drew upon clinical symptoms, serum thyroxine and TRAb, thyroid ultrasound and orbital computed tomography. This CDR3 is built from 15 residues. V was shortened by 4 bases and J by 2 bases, with 14 bases between the two germline ends. Per the germline V gene, CDR1 is MDHEN and CDR2 is SYDVKM.

Sequences were obtained from blood. This receptor was taken from a woman in her thirties or forties with Graves' ophthalmopathy. The genes are TRBV28 and TRBJ2-5, with D maybe TRBD1 (6 bases). CDR3 bases: TGTGCCAGCAGTTGGGCCGACAGGTTTCAAGAGACCCAGTACTTC. Protein: CASSWADRFQETQYF.